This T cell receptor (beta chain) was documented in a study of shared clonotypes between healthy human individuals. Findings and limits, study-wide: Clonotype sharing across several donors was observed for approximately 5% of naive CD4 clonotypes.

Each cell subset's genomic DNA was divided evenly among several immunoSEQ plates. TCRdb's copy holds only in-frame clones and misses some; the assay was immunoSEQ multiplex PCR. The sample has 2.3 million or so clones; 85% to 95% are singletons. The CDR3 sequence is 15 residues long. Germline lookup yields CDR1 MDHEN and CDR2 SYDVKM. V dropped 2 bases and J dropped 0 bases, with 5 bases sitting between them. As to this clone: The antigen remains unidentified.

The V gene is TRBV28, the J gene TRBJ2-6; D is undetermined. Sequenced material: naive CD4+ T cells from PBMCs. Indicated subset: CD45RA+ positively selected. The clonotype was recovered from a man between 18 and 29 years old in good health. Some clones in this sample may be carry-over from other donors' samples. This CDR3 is CASSLMRSGANVLTF. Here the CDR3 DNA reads TGTGCCAGCAGTTTAATGCGCTCTGGGGCCAACGTCCTGACTTTC.